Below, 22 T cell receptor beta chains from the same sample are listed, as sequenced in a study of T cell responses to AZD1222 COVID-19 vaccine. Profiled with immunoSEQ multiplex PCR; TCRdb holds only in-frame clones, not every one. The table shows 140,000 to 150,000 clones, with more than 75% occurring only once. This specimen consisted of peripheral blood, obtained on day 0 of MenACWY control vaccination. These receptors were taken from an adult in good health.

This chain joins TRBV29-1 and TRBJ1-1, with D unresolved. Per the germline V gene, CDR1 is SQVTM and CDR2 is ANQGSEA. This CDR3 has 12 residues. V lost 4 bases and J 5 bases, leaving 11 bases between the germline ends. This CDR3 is CSVGREWTEAFF. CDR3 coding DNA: TGCAGCGTTGGTCGGGAATGGACTGAAGCTTTCTTT.

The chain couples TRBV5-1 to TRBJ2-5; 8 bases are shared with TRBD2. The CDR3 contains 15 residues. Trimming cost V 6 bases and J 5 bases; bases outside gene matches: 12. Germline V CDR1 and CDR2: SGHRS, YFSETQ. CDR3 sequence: CASTQGSGNVETQYF. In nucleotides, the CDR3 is TGCGCCAGCACCCAGGGTAGCGGGAATGTGGAGACCCAGTACTTC.

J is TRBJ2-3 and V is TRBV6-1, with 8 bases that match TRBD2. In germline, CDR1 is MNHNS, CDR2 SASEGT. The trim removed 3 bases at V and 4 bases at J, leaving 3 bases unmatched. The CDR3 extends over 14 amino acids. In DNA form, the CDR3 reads TGTGCCAGCAGTGAGCGGGGGGACCCAGATACGCAGTATTTT. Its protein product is CASSERGDPDTQYF.

CDR3 protein: CASRIGTSVNSPLHF. For the CDR3, the DNA is TGTGCCAGCAGGATCGGGACGTCGGTCAATTCACCCCTCCACTTT. V is TRBV6-5 and J is TRBJ1-6; weak D call: TRBD1 (5 bases). CDR1 is MNHEY, CDR2 SVGAGI, per germline. This CDR3 region has 15 residues. V lost 6 bases and J 7 bases, leaving 16 bases between the germline ends.

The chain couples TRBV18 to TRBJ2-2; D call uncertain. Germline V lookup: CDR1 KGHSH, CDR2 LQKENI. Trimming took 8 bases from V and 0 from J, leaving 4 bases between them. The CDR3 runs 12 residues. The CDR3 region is CASNSNTGELFF. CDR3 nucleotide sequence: TGTGCCAGCAACTCGAACACCGGGGAGCTGTTTTTT.

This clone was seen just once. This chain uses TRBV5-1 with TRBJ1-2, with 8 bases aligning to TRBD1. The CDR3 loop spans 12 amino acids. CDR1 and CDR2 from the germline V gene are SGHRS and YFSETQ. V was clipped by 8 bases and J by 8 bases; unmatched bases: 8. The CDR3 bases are TGCGCCAGTAGAGGACAGGGATGGGGCTACACCTTC. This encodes CASRGQGWGYTF. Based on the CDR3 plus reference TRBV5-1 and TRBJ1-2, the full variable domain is KAGVTQTPRYLIKTRGQQVTLSCSPISGHRSVSWYQQTPGQGLQFLFEYFSETQRNKGNFPGRFSGRQFSNSRSEMNVSTLELGDSALYLCASRGQGWGYTFGSGTRLTVV.

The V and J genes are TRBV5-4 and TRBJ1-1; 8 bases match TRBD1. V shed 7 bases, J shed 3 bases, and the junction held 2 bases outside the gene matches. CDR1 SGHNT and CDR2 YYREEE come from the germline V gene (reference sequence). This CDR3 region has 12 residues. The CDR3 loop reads CASGGQDTEAFF. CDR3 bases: TGTGCCAGCGGGGGACAGGACACTGAAGCTTTCTTT.

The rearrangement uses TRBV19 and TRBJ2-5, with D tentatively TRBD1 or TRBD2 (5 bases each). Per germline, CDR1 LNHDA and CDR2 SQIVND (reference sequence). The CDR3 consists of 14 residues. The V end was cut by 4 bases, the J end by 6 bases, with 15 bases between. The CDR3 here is CASSRRDGQKTQYF. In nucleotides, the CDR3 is TGTGCCAGTAGTAGAAGGGACGGCCAGAAGACCCAGTACTTC.

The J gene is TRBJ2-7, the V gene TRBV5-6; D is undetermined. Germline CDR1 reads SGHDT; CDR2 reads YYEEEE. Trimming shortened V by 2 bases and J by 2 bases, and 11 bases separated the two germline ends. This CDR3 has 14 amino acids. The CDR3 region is CASSLQPYTYEQYV. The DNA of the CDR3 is TGTGCCAGCAGCTTACAGCCCTACACCTACGAGCAGTACGTC.

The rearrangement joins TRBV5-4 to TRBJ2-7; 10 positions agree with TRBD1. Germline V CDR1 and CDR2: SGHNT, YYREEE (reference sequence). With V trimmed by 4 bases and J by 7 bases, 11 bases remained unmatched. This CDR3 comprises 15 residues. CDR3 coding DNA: TGTGCCAGCAGCCAAGACAGGGGGCGTGCAAGGGAGCAGTACGTC. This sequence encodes CASSQDRGRAREQYV.

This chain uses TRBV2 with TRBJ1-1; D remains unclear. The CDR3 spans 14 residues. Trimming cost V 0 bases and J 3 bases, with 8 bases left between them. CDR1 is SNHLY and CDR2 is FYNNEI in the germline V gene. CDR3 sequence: CASSEALRHTEAFF. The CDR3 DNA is TGTGCCAGCAGTGAAGCGCTACGGCACACTGAAGCTTTCTTT.

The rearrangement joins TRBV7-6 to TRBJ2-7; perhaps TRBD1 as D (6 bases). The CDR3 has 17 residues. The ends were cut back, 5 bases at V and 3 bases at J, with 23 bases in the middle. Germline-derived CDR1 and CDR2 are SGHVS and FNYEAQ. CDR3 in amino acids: CASSVGSAQGRGYEQYF. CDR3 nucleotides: TGTGCCAGCAGCGTTGGGTCAGCACAGGGAAGGGGCTACGAGCAGTACTTC. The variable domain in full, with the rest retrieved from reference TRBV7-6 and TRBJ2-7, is GAGVSQSPRYKVTKRGQDVALRCDPISGHVSLYWYRQALGQGPEFLTYFNYEAQQDKSGLPNDRFSAERPEGSISTLTIQRTEQRDSAMYRCASSVGSAQGRGYEQYFGPGTRLTVT.

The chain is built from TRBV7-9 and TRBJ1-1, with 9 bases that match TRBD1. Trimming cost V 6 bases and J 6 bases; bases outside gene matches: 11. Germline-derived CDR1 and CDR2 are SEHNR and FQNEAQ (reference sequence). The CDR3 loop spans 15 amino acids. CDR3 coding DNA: TGTGCCAGCAGTGATTGGACAGGGGCGACCGCTGAAGCTTTCTTT. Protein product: CASSDWTGATAEAFF.

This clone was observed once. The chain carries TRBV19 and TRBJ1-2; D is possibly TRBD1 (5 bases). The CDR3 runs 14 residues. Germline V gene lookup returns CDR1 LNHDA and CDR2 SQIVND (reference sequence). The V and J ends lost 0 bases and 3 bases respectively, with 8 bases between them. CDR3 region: CASSIDDRYYGYTF. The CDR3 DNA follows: TGTGCCAGTAGTATAGATGACAGATACTATGGCTACACCTTC.

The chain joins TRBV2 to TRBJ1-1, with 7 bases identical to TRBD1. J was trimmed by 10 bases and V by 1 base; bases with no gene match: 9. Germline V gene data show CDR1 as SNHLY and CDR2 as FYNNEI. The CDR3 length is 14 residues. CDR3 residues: CASSEVPGQLAAFF. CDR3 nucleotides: TGTGCCAGCAGTGAAGTTCCGGGACAGCTCGCAGCTTTCTTT.

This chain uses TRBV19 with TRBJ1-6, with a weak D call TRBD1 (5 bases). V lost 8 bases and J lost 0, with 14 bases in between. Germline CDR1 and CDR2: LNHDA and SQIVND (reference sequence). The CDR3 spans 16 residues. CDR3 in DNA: TGTGCCAGTTCCCGGGACGGAGGCTCCTATAATTCACCCCTCCACTTT. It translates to CASSRDGGSYNSPLHF. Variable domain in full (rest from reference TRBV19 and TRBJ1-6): DGGITQSPKYLFRKEGQNVTLSCEQNLNHDAMYWYRQDPGQGLRLIYYSQIVNDFQKGDIAEGYSVSREKKESFPLTVTSAQKNPTAFYLCASSRDGGSYNSPLHFGNGTRLTVT.

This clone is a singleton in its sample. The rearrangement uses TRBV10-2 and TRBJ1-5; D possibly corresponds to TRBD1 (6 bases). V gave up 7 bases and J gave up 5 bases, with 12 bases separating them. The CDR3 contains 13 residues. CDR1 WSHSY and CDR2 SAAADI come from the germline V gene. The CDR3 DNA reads TGCGCCAGCACAGGTGGACAGTATCAGCCCCAGCATTTT. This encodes CASTGGQYQPQHF.

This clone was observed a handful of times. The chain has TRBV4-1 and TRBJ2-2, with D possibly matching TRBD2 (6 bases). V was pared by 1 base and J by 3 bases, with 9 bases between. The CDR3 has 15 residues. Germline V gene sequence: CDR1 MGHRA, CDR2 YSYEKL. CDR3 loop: CASSQVSGYTGELFF. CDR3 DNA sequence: TGCGCCAGCAGCCAAGTTAGCGGCTACACCGGGGAGCTGTTTTTT.

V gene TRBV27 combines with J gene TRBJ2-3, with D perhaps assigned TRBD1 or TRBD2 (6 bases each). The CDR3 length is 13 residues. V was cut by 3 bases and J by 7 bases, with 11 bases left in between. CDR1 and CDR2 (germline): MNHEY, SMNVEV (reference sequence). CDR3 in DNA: TGTGCCAGCAGTTTTCGGGGGCAACATACGCAGTATTTT. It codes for CASSFRGQHTQYF.

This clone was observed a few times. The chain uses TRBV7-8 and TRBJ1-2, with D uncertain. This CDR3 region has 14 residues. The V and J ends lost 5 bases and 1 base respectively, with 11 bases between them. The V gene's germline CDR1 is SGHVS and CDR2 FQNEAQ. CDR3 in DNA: TGTGCCAGCAGCAAGGCGCGGCATAACTATGGCTACACCTTC. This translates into CASSKARHNYGYTF.

CDR3: CASSDGAASGELFF. Written as DNA, the CDR3 is TGTGCCAGCAGTGACGGGGCTGCGAGCGGGGAGCTGTTTTTT. The chain couples TRBV6-1 to TRBJ2-2; the D call may be TRBD1 or TRBD2 (5 bases each). The V and J ends lost 3 bases and 7 bases respectively, with 12 bases between them. Germline V lookup: CDR1 MNHNS, CDR2 SASEGT. CDR3 length: 14 residues.

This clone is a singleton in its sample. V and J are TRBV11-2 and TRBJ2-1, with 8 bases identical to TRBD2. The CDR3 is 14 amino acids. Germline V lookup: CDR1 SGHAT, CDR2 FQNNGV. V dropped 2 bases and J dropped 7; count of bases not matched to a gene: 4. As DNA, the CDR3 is TGTGCCAGCAGCTTACGGGAGGGGCGAAATGAGCAGTTCTTC. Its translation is CASSLREGRNEQFF.